This T cell receptor beta chain was sequenced in a study of T cell repertoires in cytomegalovirus infection. General study findings and limits: Cumulative public TCR beta family frequency identified carriers of CMV plus the relevant HLA.

TCRdb re-derived calls from the reads in MiXCR, one entry per CDR3 protein. Counted here are about 460,000 distinct CDR3 sequences, approximately 10% occurring once; the ten biggest clones make up about 9.4%. CDR1 is GTSNPN, CDR2 SVGIG, per germline (reference sequence). V dropped 0 bases and J dropped 1 base, with 9 bases sitting between them. The CDR3 is 14 residues long. This clonotype was recorded a few times. Its target is not known. The rearrangement uses TRBV30 and TRBJ1-1; tentatively, D is TRBD1 (6 bases). This TCR was recovered from a human donor in good health (CMV status not recorded). Some clones in this sample may be carry-over from other donors' samples. Sequencing was carried out using PBMCs. For the CDR3, the DNA is TGTGCCTGGAGTGTACAGGGATGGAACACTGAAGCTTTCTTT. Translation: CAWSVQGWNTEAFF.